This T cell receptor (beta chain) was sequenced during a study of tumor-infiltrating lymphocytes in primary liver carcinoma. Each 20-30 mg portion of unsorted bulk tissue served as the source for co-extraction of RNA and DNA. All of the tumor samples contained over 75% viable tumor cells. This clonotype was detected only once. The target antigen is unknown. Mismatch with germline at one junction end may stem from a read error. Whole-study results and caveats: Tumor top-250-clone fractions significantly exceeded those of blood (p = 0.039).

cDNA specific to TCR beta was made from approximately 500 ng of total RNA, with a constant-region primer employed for priming. Modified slightly, ARM-PCR produced TCR beta libraries over three nested multiplex PCR rounds. MiXCR, applied by TCRdb to the multiplex PCR reads, yields one record per CDR3 protein. The table includes approximately 47,000 distinct CDR3 sequences, over 70% detected once. This clonotype originated in a man between 40 and 49 years old with primary liver carcinoma and hepatitis B virus infection. The specimen was liver tumor tissue from sampling region 3. This sample's subset: tumor region T3, left-lateral pole.

CDR3 DNA sequence: TGTGTCAGCAGTTATAATCCGCTGGCGGGAGGCGATGAGCAGTTCTTC. Protein sequence: CVSSYNPLAGGDEQFF. The genes are TRBV6-5 and TRBJ2-1; the match to TRBD2 covers 8 bases. From germline, CDR1 is MNHEY and CDR2 SVGAGI. This CDR3 spans 16 amino acids.